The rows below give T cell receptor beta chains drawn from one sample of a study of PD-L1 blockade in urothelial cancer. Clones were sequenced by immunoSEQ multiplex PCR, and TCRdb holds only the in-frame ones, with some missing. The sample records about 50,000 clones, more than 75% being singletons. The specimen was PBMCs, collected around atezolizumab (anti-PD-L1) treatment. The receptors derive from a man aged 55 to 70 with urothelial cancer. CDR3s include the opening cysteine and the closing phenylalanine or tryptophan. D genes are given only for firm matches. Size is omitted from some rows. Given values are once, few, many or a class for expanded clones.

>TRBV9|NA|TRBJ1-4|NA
TGTGCCAGCAGCACAGAGAGCACGGAAAAACTGTTTTTT
CASSTESTEKLFF
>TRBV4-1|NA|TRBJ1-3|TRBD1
TGCGCCAGCAGCCAAACCGGGACAGGAGGAAGAAACACCATATATTTT
CASSQTGTGGRNTIYF
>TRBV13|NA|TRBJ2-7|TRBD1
TGTGCCAGCAGCTTGGACAGGGGGCGCGAGCAGTACTTC
CASSLDRGREQYF
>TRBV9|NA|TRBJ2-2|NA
TGTGCCAGCAGCCGGGCGGGGGCGGGCACCGGGGAGCTGTTTTTT
CASSRAGAGTGELFF
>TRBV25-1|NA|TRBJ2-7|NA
TGTGCCAGCAGTGAATATGGAGGAGGCGCTCCCTCCGACGAGCAGTACTTC
CASSEYGGGAPSDEQYF
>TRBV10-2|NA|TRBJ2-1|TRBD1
TGCGCCAGCAGAGCGACAGGGTCTGAGCAGTTCTTC
CASRATGSEQFF
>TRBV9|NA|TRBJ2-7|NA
TGTGCCAGCAGCGCACAGGGCTACGAGCAGTACTTC
CASSAQGYEQYF
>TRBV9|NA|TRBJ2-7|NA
TGTGCCAGCAGCGCGAGACTGAGCTCCTACGAGCAGTACTTC
CASSARLSSYEQYF
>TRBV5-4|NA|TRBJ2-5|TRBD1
TGTGCCAGCACCCAGACCGGACAGGGAGAGACCCAGTACTTC
CASTQTGQGETQYF
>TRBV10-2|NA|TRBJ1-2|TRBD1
TGCGCCAGCAGTGAGGAGGGCAGGGGGAACTATGGCTACACCTTC
CASSEEGRGNYGYTF
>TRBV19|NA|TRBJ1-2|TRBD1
TGTGCCAGTACCGCCGGGACAGGGAATACTTTTCATGGCTACACCTTC
CASTAGTGNTFHGYTF
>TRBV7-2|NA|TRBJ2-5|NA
TGTGCCAGCAGCTCAATCTTCGACGGGAAAGAGACCCAGTACTTC
CASSSIFDGKETQYF
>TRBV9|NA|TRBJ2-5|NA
TGTGCCAGCAGCCTGACAGTGTACGAAGAGACCCAGTACTTC
CASSLTVYEETQYF
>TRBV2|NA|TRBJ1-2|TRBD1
TGTGCCAGCAGTGAGAGGGGACAGGGAAAGGGTGGTCGGTATGGCTACACCTTC
CASSERGQGKGGRYGYTF
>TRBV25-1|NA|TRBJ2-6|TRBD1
TGTGCCAGCAGTGACCGACAGGGAAGCTCTGGGGCCAACGTCCTGACTTTC
CASSDRQGSSGANVLTF
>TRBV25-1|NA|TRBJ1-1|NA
TGTGCCAGCAGTGAATACGGGGTAGAAGCTTTCTTT
CASSEYGVEAFF
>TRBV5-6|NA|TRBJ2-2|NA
TGTGCCAGCAGCTTGTTTCAGGGCACCACCGGGGAGCTGTTTTTT
CASSLFQGTTGELFF
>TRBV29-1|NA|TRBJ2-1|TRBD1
TGCAGCGTCGACAGGGGAGGACGAAATGAGCAGTTCTTC
CSVDRGGRNEQFF
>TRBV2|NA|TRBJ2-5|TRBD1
TGTGCCAGCAGTGCCCGGGACAGGTCCCAAGAGACCCAGTACTTC
CASSARDRSQETQYF
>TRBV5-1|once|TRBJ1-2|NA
TGCGCCAGCAGCTTGGATGTGAGTCCCATTGGCTACACCTTC
CASSLDVSPIGYTF
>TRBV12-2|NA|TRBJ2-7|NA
TGTGCAAGTCGCTTCCCCAAGGGACAGTCCTCCTACGAGCAGTACTTC
CASRFPKGQSSYEQYF
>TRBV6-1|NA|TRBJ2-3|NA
TGTGCCAGCAGTCCCCCAATGGATACGCAGTATTTT
CASSPPMDTQYF
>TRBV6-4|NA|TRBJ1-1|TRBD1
TGTGCCAGCAGTGAGGTTCGGGACAGGCCTAAGAACACTGAAGCTTTCTTT
CASSEVRDRPKNTEAFF
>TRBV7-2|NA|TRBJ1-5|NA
TGTGCCAGCAGCCCCCGAGGGGGTTCTGGCAATCAGCCCCAGCATTTT
CASSPRGGSGNQPQHF
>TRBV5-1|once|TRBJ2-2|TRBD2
TGCGCCAGCAGCTTGGCCAGCGGGCGGGGGTCCACCGGGGAGCTGTTTTTT
CASSLASGRGSTGELFF
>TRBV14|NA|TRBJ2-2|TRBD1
TGTGCCAGCAGCCCCTGGGACAGCCCAGAGACCGGGGAGCTGTTTTTT
CASSPWDSPETGELFF
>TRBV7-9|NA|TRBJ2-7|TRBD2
TGTGCCAGCAGCCTGCCAGCGGGAGGTTCCTACGAGCAGTACTTC
CASSLPAGGSYEQYF
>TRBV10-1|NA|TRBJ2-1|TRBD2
TGCGCCAGCAGTGAGATTAGCGGGAGTGCAAATGAGCAGTTCTTC
CASSEISGSANEQFF
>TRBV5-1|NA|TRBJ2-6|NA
TGCGCCAGCAGCCCTAACTCTGGGGCCAACGTCCTGACTTTC
CASSPNSGANVLTF
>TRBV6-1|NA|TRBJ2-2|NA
TGTGCCAGCGGGGACTCGACCGGGGAGCTGTTTTTT
CASGDSTGELFF
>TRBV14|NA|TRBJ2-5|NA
TGTGCCAGCAGCCGGCGGGACCTCCGGGAGACCCAGTACTTC
CASSRRDLRETQYF
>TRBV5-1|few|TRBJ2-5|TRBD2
TGCGCCAGCAGCCCCGGGACTAGCGGGACGGAGACCCAGTACTTC
CASSPGTSGTETQYF
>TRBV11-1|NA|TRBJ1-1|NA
TGTGCCAGCAGCCTAACGGGCACTGAAGCTTTCTTT
CASSLTGTEAFF
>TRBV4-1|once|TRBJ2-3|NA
TGCGCCAGCAGCCAAGAGATGACAAGAGATACGCAGTATTTT
CASSQEMTRDTQYF
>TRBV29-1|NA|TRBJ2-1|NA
TGCAGCGGCGGGGGCGGCGAGCAGTTCTTC
CSGGGGEQFF
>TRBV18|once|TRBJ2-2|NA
TGTGCCAGCTCACCCGAACGGACAGTGAACACCGGGGAGCTGTTTTTT
CASSPERTVNTGELFF
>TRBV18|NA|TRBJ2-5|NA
TGTGCCAGCTCACCCTCCGGGGGAGAGACCCAGTACTTC
CASSPSGGETQYF
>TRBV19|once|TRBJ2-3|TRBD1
TGTGCCAGTAGTAGCAGACAGGGTCGGACAGATACGCAGTATTTT
CASSSRQGRTDTQYF
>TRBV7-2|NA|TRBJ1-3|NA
TGTGCCAGCAGCTTTCAGGGAAACACCATATATTTT
CASSFQGNTIYF
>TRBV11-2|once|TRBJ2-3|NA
TGTGCCAGCAGCTTAAGACAGGTCACAGATACGCAGTATTTT
CASSLRQVTDTQYF
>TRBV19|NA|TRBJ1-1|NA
TGTGCCAGTAGTATAGCCGCTGACAGGAACACTGAAGCTTTCTTT
CASSIAADRNTEAFF
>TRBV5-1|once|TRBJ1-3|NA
TGCGCCAGCGAGGAGGGAGCCTCTGGAAACACCATATATTTT
CASEEGASGNTIYF
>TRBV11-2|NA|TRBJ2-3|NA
TGTGCCAGCAGCTTTTCGACTAGTGGAAGGACGGATACGCAGTATTTT
CASSFSTSGRTDTQYF
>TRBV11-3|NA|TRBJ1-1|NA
TGTGCCAGCAGCTTAGCCCGGTTCACTGAAGCTTTCTTT
CASSLARFTEAFF
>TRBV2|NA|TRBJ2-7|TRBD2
TGTGCCAGCAGTGAATTTTGGGGGGGATCCTACGAGCAGTACTTC
CASSEFWGGSYEQYF
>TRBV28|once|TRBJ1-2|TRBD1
TGTGCCAGCAGTTTATGGGGGGACAGGGTAAAGGGCTACACCTTC
CASSLWGDRVKGYTF
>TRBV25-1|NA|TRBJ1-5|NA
TGTGCCAGCAGTGAAAGCCAGGGTGTTAGTCAGCCCCAGCATTTT
CASSESQGVSQPQHF
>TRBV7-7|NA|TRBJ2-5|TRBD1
TGTGCCAGCAGCCTGATCCGGGACAGGGGTCGAGAGACCCAGTACTTC
CASSLIRDRGRETQYF
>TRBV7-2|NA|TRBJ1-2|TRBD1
TGTGCCAGCTCCTTAGGATACCCCGGGACAGGGTATGGCTACACCTTC
CASSLGYPGTGYGYTF
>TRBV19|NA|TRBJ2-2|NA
TGTGCCAGTAGTATTGGGGGGAGAGGTGGCACCGGGGAGCTGTTTTTT
CASSIGGRGGTGELFF